The sequence of this T cell receptor beta chain was determined in a study of T cell responses to AZD1222 COVID-19 vaccine. The CDR3 is 15 amino acids. General observations from the study: There were mostly white British donors and more females than males, and clonal diversity was possibly underestimated. Seropositive AZD1222 recipients at baseline numbered only five or six. Nearly half of spike-specific TCRs reportedly target variant regions that are unmutated in the B.1.351 and B.1.1.7 variants.

Second-dose timings of about 4 or about 12 weeks were pooled. Profiled with immunoSEQ multiplex PCR; TCRdb holds only in-frame clones, not every one. The sample has some 250,000 clones; almost 95% are singletons. Comment on this clone: Its matching antigen is unknown.

Sequencing used peripheral blood, obtained 28 days after the second AZD1222 dose. The clonotype originates from an adult who received the AZD1222 COVID-19 vaccine. The chain recombines TRBV21-1 with TRBJ1-6; the table gives TRBD1 as D, unverified against the DNA. TRBV21-1 is listed as a pseudogene. The CDR3 DNA reads as TGTGCCAGCAGCTCCTGGACAGGGACGGATTCACCCCTCCACTTT. Its protein product is CASSSWTGTDSPLHF.